The T cell receptor beta chain described here comes from a study of control samples from healthy donors and cancer patients (dated by TCRdb to 2020 to 2021). For this clone: Its antigen specificity is not known. Base qualities are missing; no much larger clone stands one base away.

From cysteine to phenylalanine, the CDR3 is 15 amino acids long. Solely the CDR3 DNA is kept, with 45 bases framed from the first base. Germline trimming amounts to 4 bases on V and 0 bases on J, with 2 as the count of junction bases outside the gene matches. Based on the germline V gene, the CDR1 and CDR2 sequences are SGHTA and FQGTGA. Library prep was done by the immunoSEQ multiplex PCR assay. TCRdb provides this immuneACCESS table in a form limited to in-frame rearrangements. Some clones are lacking; in checked studies, under half of them reflect an unresolved V gene, and why the rest are absent is not known. Present in this sample are about 96,000 clones, about 92% of which were seen just once. The ten largest clones take up 8% to 9.5% of the sample.

The sequencing input was blood. The sequence is built from TRBV7-3 and TRBJ2-1, and TRBD2 matches 8 of the central bases. The receptor was derived from a man aged 18-30 years in good health. The nucleotide sequence reads TGTGCCAGCAGCTGGGCGGGGGGCTCCTACAATGAGCAGTTCTTC. Protein translation: CASSWAGGSYNEQFF.